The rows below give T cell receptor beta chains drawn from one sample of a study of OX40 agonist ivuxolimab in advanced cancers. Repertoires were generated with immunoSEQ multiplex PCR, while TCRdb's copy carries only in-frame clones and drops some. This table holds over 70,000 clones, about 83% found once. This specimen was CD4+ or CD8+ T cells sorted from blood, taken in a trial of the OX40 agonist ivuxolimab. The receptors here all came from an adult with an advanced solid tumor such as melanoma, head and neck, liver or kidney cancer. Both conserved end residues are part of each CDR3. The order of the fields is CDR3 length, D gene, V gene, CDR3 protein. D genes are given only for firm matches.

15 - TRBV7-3 CASSLGAGRYNEQFF
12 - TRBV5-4 CASSFFNREQYF
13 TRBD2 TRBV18 CASSPGRETEQFF
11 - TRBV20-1 CSPSQLYEQYF
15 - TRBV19 CASSIGSNSNQPQHF
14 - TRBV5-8 CASSLEMSSYEQYF
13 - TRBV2 CASSHGPGGEQYF
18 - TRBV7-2 CASSLDQGGSSYNSPLHF
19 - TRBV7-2 CASSFPSGSVMDGNSPLHF
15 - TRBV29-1 CSVGRGKETNYGYTF
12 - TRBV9 CATGGWNSPLHF
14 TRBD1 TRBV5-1 CASSLEGAGQPQHF
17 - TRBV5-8 CASSLVVGTATNEKLFF
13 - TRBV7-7 CASSRQAQETQYF
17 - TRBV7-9 CASTLSWGGSGANVLTF
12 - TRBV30 CAGGAPYQVLYF
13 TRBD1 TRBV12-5 CASGRDRETEAFF
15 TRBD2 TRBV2 CASSGASGGNYEQFF
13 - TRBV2 CASSARSYNEQFF
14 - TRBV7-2 CASSPTYTGYEQYF
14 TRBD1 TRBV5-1 CASSWTGTGTEAFF
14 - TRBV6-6 CASSPGRVRETQYF
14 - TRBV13 CASSFKVGGYEQYF
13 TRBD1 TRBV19 CASTLDRAEKLFF
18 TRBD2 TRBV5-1 CASSLAWIAGGPTGELFF
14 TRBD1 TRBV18 CASSNQGARPEAFF
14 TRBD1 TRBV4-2 CASSLRTGSGELFF
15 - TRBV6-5 CASSYRREGYYEQYF
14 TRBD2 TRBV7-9 CASILAGVLREQFF
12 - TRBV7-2 CASSSYYYGYTF
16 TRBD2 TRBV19 CASSLTGTSRTDTQYF
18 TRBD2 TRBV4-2 CASSQATSGGSLTYEQYF
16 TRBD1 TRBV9 CASSYSQGAAYNEQFF
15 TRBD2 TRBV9 CASSVVPGLEETQYF
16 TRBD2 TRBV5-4 CASSSKASGRYNEQFF
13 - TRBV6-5 CASSGRGNQPQHF